This passage covers 29 T cell receptor beta chains from one sample sequenced in a study of spatial heterogeneity in lung cancer. Indicated time point: blood at routine non-recurrence follow-up after resection. TCRdb re-analysed the 5' RACE reads in MiXCR, keeping a single row per CDR3 protein. The sample holds just over 70,000 distinct CDR3 sequences, 8% to 9% seen once. The starting material was PBMCs, obtained at follow-up. The receptor source for this set is a female donor with early-stage non-small cell lung cancer.

The DNA for the CDR3 is TGTGCCAGTACCCCGATTGGACGGGGAGATTACGAGCAGTACTTC. Encoded protein: CASTPIGRGDYEQYF. This sequence joins TRBV27 and TRBJ2-7; D is possibly TRBD2 (5 bases). The CDR3 has 15 amino acids. Trimming cost V 9 bases and J 4 bases, with 22 bases left between them. CDR1 MNHEY and CDR2 SMNVEV come from the germline V gene (reference sequence).

This sequence joins TRBV6-6 and TRBJ1-1; no definite D call. V was trimmed by 5 bases and J by 1 base, leaving 5 bases between them. CDR1 and CDR2 (germline): MNHNY, SVGAGI (reference sequence). The CDR3 length is 12 residues. This CDR3 reads CASSDTNTEAFF. DNA of the CDR3: TGTGCCAGCAGTGACACGAACACTGAAGCTTTCTTT.

This clonotype showed up just a few times. The gene calls are TRBV9 and TRBJ2-1; possibly TRBD1 for D (6 bases). Looked up from germline, CDR1 is SGDLS and CDR2 is YYNGEE. CDR3 length: 15 amino acids. Trimming cost V 4 bases and J 7 bases, with 18 bases left between them. Here the CDR3 reads CASSIRPFDRNEQFF. As DNA, the CDR3 is TGTGCCAGCAGCATCCGACCCTTTGACAGGAATGAGCAGTTCTTC.

This clonotype showed up just a few times. This chain joins TRBV11-2 and TRBJ1-2; the match to TRBD1 covers 7 bases. This CDR3 has 13 residues. Unmatched junction bases numbered 8, after V lost 5 bases and J lost 8 bases. Germline V gives CDR1 SGHAT, CDR2 FQNNGV. The CDR3 loop is CASSLSEGAGYTF. The CDR3 bases are TGTGCCAGCAGCCTTAGCGAGGGGGCCGGCTACACCTTC.

This clonotype has a count of ten or more. The genes are TRBV12-3 or TRBV12-4 and TRBJ1-5, with D perhaps matching TRBD1 (5 bases). V lost 3 bases to trimming and J lost 6 bases, with 9 bases between them. CDR3 size: 13 residues. The chain's CDR3 is CASSFGGSQPQHF. CDR3 in DNA: TGTGCCAGCAGTTTTGGGGGTAGTCAGCCCCAGCATTTT.

CDR3 amino acids: CASSQLAGPYEQYF. In nucleotides, the CDR3 is TGTGCCAGCAGCCAGTTGGCAGGGCCCTACGAGCAGTACTTC. This chain uses TRBV3-1 with TRBJ2-7; D perhaps matches TRBD1 (5 bases). V gave up 3 bases and J gave up 2 bases, with 11 bases separating them. Germline CDR1 is LGHDT and CDR2 is YNNKEL (reference sequence). The CDR3 totals 14 residues.

This chain uses TRBV9 with TRBJ1-3, with TRBD1 matching over 11 bases. The CDR3 totals 18 residues. Germline CDR1 SGDLS, CDR2 YYNGEE. V lost 4 bases, J lost 1 base, and 10 bases stayed unmatched. This CDR3 is CASSPPGQGVLSGNTIYF. CDR3 nucleotides: TGTGCCAGCAGCCCGCCGGGACAGGGGGTCTTGTCTGGAAACACCATATATTTT. Complete variable domain (other parts from reference TRBV9 and TRBJ1-3): DSGVTQTPKHLITATGQRVTLRCSPRSGDLSVYWYQQSLDQGLQFLIQYYNGEERAKGNILERFSAQQFPDLHSELNLSSLELGDSALYFCASSPPGQGVLSGNTIYFGEGSWLTVV.

There are many counts of this clonotype. The rearrangement uses TRBV28 and TRBJ1-5; 10 nucleotides match TRBD1. With V trimmed by 3 bases and J by 6 bases, 5 bases remained unmatched. CDR1 MDHEN and CDR2 SYDVKM come from the germline V gene. This CDR3 is built from 15 residues. The CDR3 protein is CASSFQTGGGQPQHF. The CDR3 bases are TGTGCCAGCAGTTTCCAGACAGGGGGCGGTCAGCCCCAGCATTTT.

In its sample, this clonotype was seen many times. The chain recombines TRBV20-1 with TRBJ1-2, with D maybe TRBD1 (6 bases). The CDR3 covers 13 residues. V shed 0 bases and J shed 3 bases, with 8 bases lying between them. CDR1 is DFQATT, CDR2 SNEGSKA, per germline (reference sequence). This CDR3 is CSAREAGDYGYTF. The DNA for the CDR3 is TGCAGTGCTAGAGAGGCAGGGGACTATGGCTACACCTTC.

Remarks on this clonotype: This may be a read error: a much more frequent sequence differs by one nucleotide. V usage is TRBV20-1 and J usage is TRBJ1-5; weak D call: TRBD1 (5 bases). This CDR3 has 19 amino acids. From germline, CDR1 is DFQATT and CDR2 SNEGSKA (reference sequence). CDR3 DNA sequence: TGCTGTGCTACCATTGGGGGAGGGACCCTTTCGACTAGCAATCAGCCCCAGCATTTT. Translation gives CCATIGGGTLSTSNQPQHF.

This clonotype has a count of ten or more. The CDR3 DNA reads as TGTGCCAGCAGCTTGGCGAACGGGGAGCTGTTTTTT. Protein: CASSLANGELFF. The chain links TRBV7-3 to TRBJ2-2; D not resolved. CDR3 length equals 12 residues. CDR1 and CDR2 from the germline V gene are SGHTA and FQGTGA. The V end was cut by 3 bases, the J end by 7 bases, with 6 bases between.

This clonotype was counted a few times. The V call is TRBV2, the J call TRBJ1-2; D remains ambiguous. V was shortened by 7 bases and J by 3 bases, with 3 bases between the two germline ends. The CDR3 extends over 10 amino acids. Per germline, CDR1 SNHLY and CDR2 FYNNEI. CDR3 DNA sequence: TGTGCCAGCAAAGACTATGGCTACACCTTC. Translating gives CASKDYGYTF.

This clonotype was picked up many times. The chain combines TRBV6-5 with TRBJ2-1; the D gene is possibly TRBD2 (5 bases). Trimming pared 4 bases from V and 6 bases from J, leaving 10 bases between. Germline loops: CDR1 MNHEY, CDR2 SVGAGI. The CDR3 has 13 residues. The CDR3 coding sequence is TGTGCCAGCAGTTTAACGGGAATCAATGAGCAGTTCTTC. Translated: CASSLTGINEQFF.

This clonotype has just a few counts. The J gene is TRBJ1-6, the V gene TRBV7-2; D possibly corresponds to TRBD1 (5 bases). This CDR3 contains 15 residues. The germline V gene encodes CDR1 SGHTA and CDR2 FQGNSA. Trimming pared 3 bases from V and 5 bases from J, leaving 11 bases between. CDR3 DNA sequence: TGTGCCAGCAGCTTCTCCGGGACTAATAATTCACCCCTCCACTTT. Protein product: CASSFSGTNNSPLHF.

At least ten counts were recorded for this clonotype. CDR3 loop: CATREGYEQFF. For the CDR3, the DNA is TGTGCCACCCGGGAGGGGTATGAGCAGTTCTTC. The rearrangement joins TRBV24-1 to TRBJ2-1; 8 bases line up with TRBD2. V shed 9 bases and J 8 bases; nucleotides not matched to a gene: 2. Germline CDR1 is KGHDR and CDR2 is SFDVKD. The CDR3 runs 11 residues.

In this sample, this clonotype turned up a few times. J is TRBJ1-5 and V is TRBV20-1; a weak D match, TRBD1 (6 bases). CDR3 length: 13 residues. The germline CDR1 and CDR2 sequences are DFQATT and SNEGSKA (reference sequence). V was trimmed by 4 bases and J by 4 bases, leaving 11 bases between them. CDR3 sequence: CSATETGNQPQHF. CDR3 sequence (DNA): TGCAGTGCTACCGAAACAGGGAATCAGCCCCAGCATTTT.

In its sample, this clonotype was seen many times. V and J are TRBV29-1 and TRBJ2-2; TRBD2 agrees at 7 bases. CDR1 and CDR2 from the germline V gene are SQVTM and ANQGSEA. V dropped 4 bases and J dropped 3; count of bases not matched to a gene: 8. This CDR3 contains 15 residues. The CDR3 sequence: CSVVTSGTDTGELFF. The CDR3 region has the DNA TGCAGCGTTGTAACGAGCGGGACCGACACCGGGGAGCTGTTTTTT.

This clonotype was recorded many times. V is TRBV18 and J is TRBJ1-2; D remains unclear. The CDR3 spans 13 residues. Deletions cut 2 bases from V and 3 bases from J, with 7 bases between. Germline CDR1 and CDR2: KGHSH and LQKENI. CDR3 amino acids: CASSPSGYYGYTF. The CDR3 DNA is TGTGCCAGCTCACCATCGGGGTACTATGGCTACACCTTC.

This clonotype was found many times. The chain uses TRBV5-1 and TRBJ2-1, with D possibly matching TRBD2 (6 bases). The CDR3 extends over 14 amino acids. Germline CDR1 and CDR2: SGHRS and YFSETQ. Trimming pared 5 bases from V and 7 bases from J, leaving 16 bases between. CDR3 amino acids: CASRRDSTGNEQFF. Here the CDR3 DNA reads TGCGCCAGCAGGAGGGACTCGACGGGAAATGAGCAGTTCTTC.

This clonotype was seen a handful of times. V usage is TRBV10-1 and J usage is TRBJ2-7, with 8 bases matching TRBD2. Germline-derived CDR1 and CDR2 are WNHNN and SYGVQD (reference sequence). V shed 0 bases, J shed 4 bases, and the junction held 8 bases outside the gene matches. The CDR3 is 16 residues long. The CDR3 is CASSESEASGPYEQYF. The CDR3, as DNA: TGCGCCAGCAGTGAGTCGGAGGCTAGCGGGCCTTACGAGCAGTACTTC.

This clonotype was recorded at least ten times. The chain couples TRBV29-1 to TRBJ2-4; 9 nucleotides line up with TRBD1. The CDR3 extends over 15 amino acids. Germline V gene sequence: CDR1 SQVTM, CDR2 ANQGSEA. Trimming removed 5 bases from V and 9 bases from J; junction bases left unmatched: 14. DNA of the CDR3: TGCAGCGTTCTTTATCGGGACAGGGAAGGAAGCATTCAGTACTTC. It translates to CSVLYRDREGSIQYF.

This clonotype was observed many times. The chain combines TRBV6-5 with TRBJ2-3, with 9 bases matching TRBD2. The trim removed 6 bases at V and 4 bases at J, leaving 8 bases unmatched. Germline V gives CDR1 MNHEY, CDR2 SVGAGI. The CDR3 runs to 15 residues. CDR3 bases: TGTGCCAGCAGCCCACCGGGACTAGCAGCAGATACGCAGTATTTT. This gives the protein CASSPPGLAADTQYF.

This clonotype was seen repeatedly, ten times or more. V usage is TRBV28 and J usage is TRBJ2-2, with a weak D call TRBD2 (6 bases). Per the germline V gene, CDR1 is MDHEN and CDR2 is SYDVKM. This CDR3 is built from 16 residues. The V gene lost 1 base and the J gene lost 0 bases, with 9 bases spanning the gap. The CDR3 DNA sequence: TGTGCCAGCAGTTTATTAGGCGGGGCGAACACCGGGGAGCTGTTTTTT. Its protein is CASSLLGGANTGELFF.

There are many counts of this clonotype. The CDR3 sequence: CASSVTTGPQHF. The CDR3 DNA reads as TGTGCCAGTAGTGTAACTACAGGGCCCCAGCATTTT. The rearrangement uses TRBV19 and TRBJ1-5; weak D call: TRBD1 (5 bases). The germline V gene encodes CDR1 LNHDA and CDR2 SQIVND (reference sequence). This CDR3 region has 12 residues. The ends were cut back, 5 bases at V and 9 bases at J, with 11 bases in the middle.

The CDR3: CAIRQYGELFF. Written as DNA, the CDR3 is TGTGCCATCAGGCAATACGGGGAGCTGTTTTTT. This chain uses TRBV10-3 with TRBJ2-2; D gene ambiguous. The CDR3 is made up of 11 amino acids. The V gene's germline CDR1 is ENHRY and CDR2 SYGVKD. The V end was cut by 6 bases, the J end by 7 bases, with 6 bases between.

The V call is TRBV10-3, the J call TRBJ2-5; D uncertain. V was trimmed by 8 bases and J by 4 bases, leaving 14 bases between them. CDR1 is ENHRY and CDR2 is SYGVKD in the germline V gene. The CDR3 has 13 residues. The CDR3 loop is CAIAWAPPETQYF. Written as DNA, the CDR3 is TGTGCCATCGCGTGGGCCCCCCCAGAGACCCAGTACTTC.

V is TRBV10-3 and J is TRBJ2-1; unclear D gene. The CDR3 is 13 residues long. V lost 5 bases and J 10 bases, leaving 15 bases between the germline ends. Germline loops: CDR1 ENHRY, CDR2 SYGVKD. CDR3 bases: TGTGCCATCAGTTCCGTCGTTGGGCTGGAGCAGTTCTTC. Protein product: CAISSVVGLEQFF.

This clonotype was found a few times. The chain joins TRBV5-1 to TRBJ2-7, with TRBD2 matching 7 bases. This CDR3 has 16 residues. Germline CDR1 reads SGHRS; CDR2 reads YFSETQ. After removal of 4 bases from V and 0 bases from J, the junction contained 10 bases not matched to a gene. For the CDR3, the DNA is TGCGCCAGCAGCCCTATAGCGGGCTTGATCTCCTACGAGCAGTACTTC. Residues: CASSPIAGLISYEQYF.

This clonotype was found many times. The rearrangement links TRBV18 to TRBJ2-1; TRBD2 matches at 15 bases. This CDR3 has 16 amino acids. The trim removed 3 bases at V and 9 bases at J, leaving 6 bases unmatched. Looked up from germline, CDR1 is KGHSH and CDR2 is LQKENI. CDR3 bases: TGTGCCAGCTCACCCCTGGGACTAGCGGGAGGAGGTGAGCAGTTCTTC. Its protein product is CASSPLGLAGGGEQFF.